A single sample gave rise to the 7 T cell receptor beta chains below, sequenced in a study of control samples from healthy donors and cancer patients. Sequenced by immunoSEQ multiplex PCR; TCRdb stores in-frame clones only, minus some. The top ten hold about 1.4% of the sample, which has roughly 200,000 clones, 90% to 95% seen once. The sample consisted of blood. The receptors were gathered from a man between 50 and 59 years old in good health.

The gene calls are TRBV2 and TRBJ2-7, with D perhaps being TRBD1 or TRBD2 (5 bases each). The CDR3 runs to 11 residues. Germline-derived CDR1 and CDR2 are SNHLY and FYNNEI. V was shortened by 2 bases and J by 8 bases, with 7 bases between the two germline ends. The CDR3 protein is CASSESGQQYV. The CDR3 region has the DNA TGTGCCAGCAGTGAATCGGGACAGCAGTACGTC.

The chain couples TRBV6-6 to TRBJ2-5; weak D call: TRBD1 (5 bases). V shed 4 bases and J shed 7 bases, with 16 bases lying between them. CDR3 length equals 14 residues. Germline V CDR1 and CDR2: MNHNY, SVGAGI (reference sequence). In nucleotides, the CDR3 is TGTGCCAGCAGTTTCTCGGACACCCTCGGGACCCAGTACTTC. This codes for CASSFSDTLGTQYF.

The V call is TRBV5-4, the J call TRBJ2-7; TRBD1 aligns across 11 bases. Germline CDR1 and CDR2: SGHNT and YYREEE (reference sequence). Trimming took 3 bases from V and 0 from J; bases not matched to a gene: 2. This CDR3 spans 15 amino acids. CDR3 nucleotide sequence: TGTGCCAGCAGCTGGGGACAGGGGGTCTCCTACGAGCAGTACTTC. It codes for CASSWGQGVSYEQYF. The whole variable domain, filled in from reference TRBV5-4 and TRBJ2-7, reads ETGVTQSPTHLIKTRGQQVTLRCSSQSGHNTVSWYQQALGQGPQFIFQYYREEENGRGNFPPRFSGLQFPNYSSELNVNALELDDSALYLCASSWGQGVSYEQYFGPGTRLTVT.

This chain joins TRBV7-8 and TRBJ1-2; D might be TRBD1 (5 bases). Between the trimmed V and J ends, which lost 8 bases and 0 bases, there was a span of 10 bases. The germline V gene encodes CDR1 SGHVS and CDR2 FQNEAQ. The CDR3 length is 13 residues. CDR3: CASGTGANYGYTF. In DNA form, the CDR3 reads TGTGCCAGCGGAACAGGAGCTAACTATGGCTACACCTTC.

This chain connects TRBV2 to TRBJ1-5; TRBD1 might be the D (6 bases). The V gene lost 4 bases and the J gene lost 1 base, with 11 bases spanning the gap. This CDR3 has 15 amino acids. Germline assignment: CDR1 SNHLY and CDR2 FYNNEI. CDR3: CASSVQGGSNQPQHF. The DNA of the CDR3 is TGTGCCAGCAGTGTACAGGGAGGCAGCAATCAGCCCCAGCATTTT.

V is TRBV19 and J is TRBJ1-3, with TRBD1 identical over 7 bases. This CDR3 is 17 amino acids long. Trimming took 10 bases from V and 4 from J; bases not matched to a gene: 19. From germline, CDR1 is LNHDA and CDR2 SQIVND (reference sequence). In nucleotides, the CDR3 is TGTGCCACTTCGGACAGGACGGAGGGTCTCTACGGAAACACCATATATTTT. Its translation: CATSDRTEGLYGNTIYF. The variable domain in full, with the rest retrieved from reference TRBV19 and TRBJ1-3, is DGGITQSPKYLFRKEGQNVTLSCEQNLNHDAMYWYRQDPGQGLRLIYYSQIVNDFQKGDIAEGYSVSREKKESFPLTVTSAQKNPTAFYLCATSDRTEGLYGNTIYFGEGSWLTVV.

This chain joins TRBV18 and TRBJ2-7, with a weak D call TRBD1 (6 bases). Germline V gene lookup returns CDR1 KGHSH and CDR2 LQKENI. The V gene lost 3 bases and the J gene lost 1 base, with 10 bases spanning the gap. CDR3 length: 14 amino acids. The CDR3 DNA sequence: TGTGCCAGCTCACCTCAGGGGCGGTCCTACGAGCAGTACTTC. It codes for CASSPQGRSYEQYF.